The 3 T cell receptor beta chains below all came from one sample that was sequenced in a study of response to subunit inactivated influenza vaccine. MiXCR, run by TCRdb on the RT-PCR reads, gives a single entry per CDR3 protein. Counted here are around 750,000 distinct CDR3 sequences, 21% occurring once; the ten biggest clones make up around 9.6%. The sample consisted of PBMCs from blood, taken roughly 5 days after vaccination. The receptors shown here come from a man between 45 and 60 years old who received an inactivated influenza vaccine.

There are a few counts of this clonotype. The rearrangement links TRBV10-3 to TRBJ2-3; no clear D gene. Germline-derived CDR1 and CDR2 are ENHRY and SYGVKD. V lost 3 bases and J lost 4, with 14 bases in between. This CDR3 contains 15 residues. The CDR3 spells CAISDGRKGADTQYF. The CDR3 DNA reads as TGTGCCATCAGTGATGGGCGTAAGGGCGCAGATACGCAGTATTTT.

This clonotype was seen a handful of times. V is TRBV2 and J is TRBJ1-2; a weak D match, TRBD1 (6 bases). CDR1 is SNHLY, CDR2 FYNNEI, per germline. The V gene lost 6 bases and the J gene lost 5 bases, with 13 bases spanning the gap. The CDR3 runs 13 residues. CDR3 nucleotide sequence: TGTGCCAGCAGCCCAGGGGTCCCGTATGGCTACACCTTC. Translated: CASSPGVPYGYTF.

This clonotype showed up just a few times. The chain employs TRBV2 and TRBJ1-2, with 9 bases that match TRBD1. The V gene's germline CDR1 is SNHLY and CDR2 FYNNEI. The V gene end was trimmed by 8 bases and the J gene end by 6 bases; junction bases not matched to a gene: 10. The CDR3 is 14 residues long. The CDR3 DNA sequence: TGTGCCAGCGGATCCGGGACAGGGACCCATGGCTACACCTTC. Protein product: CASGSGTGTHGYTF. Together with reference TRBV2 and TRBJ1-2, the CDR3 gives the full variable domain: EPEVTQTPSHQVTQMGQEVILRCVPISNHLYFYWYRQILGQKVEFLVSFYNNEISEKSEIFDDQFSVERPDGSNFTLKIRSTKLEDSAMYFCASGSGTGTHGYTFGSGTRLTVV.